Each of the 13 T cell receptor beta chains below was sequenced from the same sample in a study of CXCR4 blockade with PD-1 therapy in pancreatic cancer. The table came from immunoSEQ multiplex PCR; TCRdb's copy has only in-frame clones and leaves some out. The sample contains approximately 3,500 clones, around 50% of which appear only once. Material for sequencing was tumor tissue. These receptors all come from a human donor with pancreatic ductal adenocarcinoma.

The rearrangement links TRBV29-1 to TRBJ2-3; TRBD1 matches 7 bases. The CDR3 totals 12 residues. Losses at the gene ends were 5 bases for V and 2 bases for J; bases not matched to a gene: 1. Germline CDR1 reads SQVTM; CDR2 reads ANQGSEA. CDR3 sequence (DNA): TGCAGCGTTACAGGGGCCACAGATACGCAGTATTTT. Its translation: CSVTGATDTQYF.

CDR3 loop: CASSETSGGSYEQYF. The CDR3 DNA is TGCGCCAGCTCCGAGACTAGCGGGGGCTCCTACGAGCAGTACTTC. J is TRBJ2-7 and V is TRBV10-2; 12 nucleotides align to TRBD2. This CDR3 is built from 15 residues. Germline V lookup: CDR1 WSHSY, CDR2 SAAADI. The junction had 5 bases not matched to a gene; V was cut back by 8 bases and J by 0 bases.

The rearrangement links TRBV30 to TRBJ1-3; D is ambiguous. With 3 bases removed from V and 4 bases from J, the gap between germline ends came to 13 bases. The CDR3 has 14 residues. Germline assignment: CDR1 GTSNPN and CDR2 SVGIG (reference sequence). The CDR3: CAWSFGLVGNTIYF. CDR3 bases: TGTGCCTGGAGCTTCGGGCTCGTCGGAAACACCATATATTTT.

The genes are TRBV18 and TRBJ1-3, with D unclear. The germline gives CDR1 KGHSH, CDR2 LQKENI. The CDR3 totals 14 residues. Deletions cut 6 bases from V and 0 bases from J, with 9 bases between. CDR3 residues: CASSSGNSGNTIYF. The CDR3 nucleotides are TGTGCCAGCTCGTCCGGGAACTCTGGAAACACCATATATTTT.

The chain links TRBV18 to TRBJ2-5; possibly TRBD1 or TRBD2 for D (5 bases each). Germline V gene data show CDR1 as KGHSH and CDR2 as LQKENI. The V end lost 3 bases, the J end lost 3 bases, and 14 bases lay between the germline ends. This CDR3 comprises 15 residues. CDR3 in amino acids: CASSPPGRSKETQYF. In nucleotides, the CDR3 is TGTGCCAGCTCACCTCCGGGACGGTCAAAAGAGACCCAGTACTTC.

By frequency in the sample, this clone is large. This chain links TRBV11-3 with TRBJ1-5; no firm D call. CDR1 and CDR2 (germline): SGHNT, YENEEA. The CDR3 contains 18 residues. V was cut by 8 bases and J by 0 bases, with 23 bases left in between. The CDR3 nucleotides read TGTGCCAGCGGAGATCGGCCTTTAAGTTGGAATAGCAATCAGCCCCAGCATTTT. Amino acid sequence: CASGDRPLSWNSNQPQHF.

This rearrangement joins TRBV28 to TRBJ2-7; D is perhaps TRBD2 (5 bases). This CDR3 has 13 amino acids. V lost 6 bases, J lost 6 bases, and 15 bases lay in between. The germline V gene encodes CDR1 MDHEN and CDR2 SYDVKM. The CDR3 reads CASSLGEQVEQYF. The CDR3 DNA sequence: TGTGCCAGCAGCCTTGGGGAGCAAGTCGAGCAGTACTTC.

This clone was counted only a few times. The chain couples TRBV30 to TRBJ2-7; 7 positions agree with TRBD1. The V gene's germline CDR1 is GTSNPN and CDR2 SVGIG (reference sequence). The CDR3 totals 13 residues. V trimming: 8 bases; J trimming: 2 bases; junction bases outside the gene matches: 9. The CDR3 here is CALRDRAAYEQYF. Written as DNA, the CDR3 is TGTGCCCTCCGGGACAGAGCAGCCTACGAGCAGTACTTC.

The J gene is TRBJ2-7, the V gene TRBV28; TRBD2 aligns across 10 bases. CDR1 and CDR2 from the germline V gene are MDHEN and SYDVKM. This CDR3 contains 18 residues. The junction had 14 bases not matched to a gene; V was cut back by 6 bases and J by 0 bases. The CDR3 DNA is TGTGCCAGCAGGCGGACTAGCGGCCCAGTTGGGTTCTCCTACGAGCAGTACTTC. Its protein product is CASRRTSGPVGFSYEQYF. Supplemented by reference TRBV28 and TRBJ2-7, the full variable domain reads DVKVTQSSRYLVKRTGEKVFLECVQDMDHENMFWYRQDPGLGLRLIYFSYDVKMKEKGDIPEGYSVSREKKERFSLILESASTNQTSMYLCASRRTSGPVGFSYEQYFGPGTRLTVT.

This clone appeared a few times. The genes are TRBV29-1 and TRBJ1-5; D unresolved. There are 15 residues in the CDR3. Trimming pared 4 bases from V and 2 bases from J, leaving 15 bases between. Germline CDR1 is SQVTM and CDR2 is ANQGSEA. The CDR3 spells CSVVWEKAGNQPQHF. The CDR3 coding sequence is TGCAGCGTTGTGTGGGAAAAGGCTGGCAATCAGCCCCAGCATTTT.

The chain links TRBV11-3 to TRBJ2-7; D gene unclear. Germline-derived CDR1 and CDR2 are SGHNT and YENEEA. Trimming took off 5 bases at V and 6 bases at J, with 20 bases between the two ends. The CDR3 consists of 15 residues. For the CDR3, the DNA is TGTGCCAGCAGCCAAGTTGGCGGTAGCATTGGCGAGCAGTACTTC. This sequence encodes CASSQVGGSIGEQYF.

The chain has TRBV10-2 and TRBJ2-1, with 10 bases fitting TRBD2. CDR1 is WSHSY and CDR2 is SAAADI in the germline V gene. The CDR3 totals 12 residues. CDR3 sequence reads: CITSGDYNEQFF. The CDR3, as DNA: TGCATCACTAGCGGGGACTACAATGAGCAGTTCTTC.

This clone was seen only once. The chain links TRBV15 to TRBJ2-5, with TRBD2 as a possible D gene (6 bases). This CDR3 contains 15 residues. V was shortened by 0 bases and J by 5 bases, with 13 bases between the two germline ends. Germline V lookup: CDR1 LNHNV, CDR2 YYDKDF (reference sequence). CDR3 region: CATSREGREAETQYF. The CDR3 DNA sequence: TGTGCCACCAGCAGAGAAGGCAGGGAGGCGGAGACCCAGTACTTC.